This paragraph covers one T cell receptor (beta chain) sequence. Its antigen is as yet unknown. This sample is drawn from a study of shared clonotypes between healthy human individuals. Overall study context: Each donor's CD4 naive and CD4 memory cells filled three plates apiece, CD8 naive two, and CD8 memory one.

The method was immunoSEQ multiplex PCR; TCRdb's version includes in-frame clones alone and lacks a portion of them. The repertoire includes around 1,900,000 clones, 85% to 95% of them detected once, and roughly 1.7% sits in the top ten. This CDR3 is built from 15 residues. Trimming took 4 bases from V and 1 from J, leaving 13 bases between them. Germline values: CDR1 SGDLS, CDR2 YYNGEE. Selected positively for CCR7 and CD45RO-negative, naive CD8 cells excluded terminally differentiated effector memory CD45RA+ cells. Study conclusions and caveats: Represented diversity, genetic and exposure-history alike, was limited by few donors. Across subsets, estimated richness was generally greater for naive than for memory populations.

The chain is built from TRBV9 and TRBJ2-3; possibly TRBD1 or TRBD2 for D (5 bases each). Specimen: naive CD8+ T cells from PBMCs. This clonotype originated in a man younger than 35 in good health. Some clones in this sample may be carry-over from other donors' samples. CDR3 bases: TGTGCCAGCAGCCCCTATCGAGGGGGCACAGATACGCAGTATTTT. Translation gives CASSPYRGGTDTQYF.